The subject of this entry is one T cell receptor beta chain. TCRdb's copy holds only in-frame clones and misses some; the assay was immunoSEQ multiplex PCR. The sample holds 55,000 to 90,000 clones; around 92% are singletons and the top ten take under 15%. The data belong to a study of blood T cell repertoires in COVID-19. CDR3 length: 13 amino acids. V was pared by 8 bases and J by 5 bases, with 12 bases between. Germline loops: CDR1 MNHEY, CDR2 SVGAGI. The source of this sequence is a human donor with active COVID-19. The donor label of this sample is uncertain. This chain links TRBV6-5 with TRBJ2-2; possibly TRBD1 for D (5 bases). Sequencing was done on a sample of peripheral blood. The CDR3 bases are TGTGCCAGCCAGTCAGGGATAACCGGGGAGCTGTTTTTT. As protein: CASQSGITGELFF.